These 20 T cell receptor beta chains came from one sample sequenced in a study of regulatory T cells in long-lasting Graves disease. Library construction for TCR beta used iRepertoire HTBI primers and Arm-PCR of CDR3 regions. TCRdb ran MiXCR on the multiplex PCR reads and lists one entry per CDR3 protein. Of hundreds of thousands of distinct CDR3 sequences in the sample, around 17% were seen once. The time point: newly diagnosed GD, antithyroid drugs for less than 3 months. Isolated PBMC RNA provided the starting material for the TCR library. Separately, the same data were catalogued under a study of T cells in Graves' hyperthyroidism and ophthalmopathy.

The specimen was peripheral blood mononuclear cells (PBMCs), collected at new diagnosis, from a patient treated with antithyroid drugs. The receptors shown here come from a woman between 25 and 40 years old with Graves disease.

The V gene is TRBV19, the J gene TRBJ2-6; D may be TRBD2 (6 bases). This CDR3 spans 18 amino acids. Trimming stripped 3 bases from V and 1 base from J, with 16 bases between. Germline V lookup: CDR1 LNHDA, CDR2 SQIVND (reference sequence). The CDR3 DNA sequence: TGTGCCAGTAGTATGGTGGGGCGGGAATTATCTGGGGCCAACGTCCTGACTTTC. Translation: CASSMVGRELSGANVLTF.

Ten or more counts support this clonotype. This chain links TRBV2 with TRBJ2-1, with D unclear. The germline gives CDR1 SNHLY, CDR2 FYNNEI. V dropped 5 bases and J dropped 0 bases, with 11 bases sitting between them. CDR3 size: 15 residues. In DNA form, the CDR3 reads TGTGCCAGCAGTCGGGCGGCTAGCTCCTACAATGAGCAGTTCTTC. As protein: CASSRAASSYNEQFF.

The chain joins TRBV20-1 to TRBJ1-1, with D perhaps TRBD1 (5 bases). Germline CDR1 reads DFQATT; CDR2 reads SNEGSKA (reference sequence). Trimming removed 5 bases at V and 0 bases at J, with 10 bases between. This CDR3 has 13 residues. DNA for the CDR3: TGCAGTGCTGGCAGGGTAATGAACACTGAAGCTTTCTTT. This gives the protein CSAGRVMNTEAFF.

This clonotype was seen ten or more times. The chain combines TRBV28 with TRBJ2-7; no reliable D call. Germline CDR1 MDHEN, CDR2 SYDVKM. The CDR3 is 12 residues long. Trimming stripped 3 bases from V and 9 bases from J, with 12 bases between. The CDR3 nucleotides are TGTGCCAGCAGTTTGGCTCGGAAGGCGCAGTACTTC. The encoded protein is CASSLARKAQYF.

In this sample, this clonotype turned up many times. The chain combines TRBV7-2 with TRBJ2-1; D not certain. The length of the CDR3 is 14 residues. V was cut by 5 bases and J by 6 bases, with 14 bases left in between. From germline, CDR1 is SGHTA and CDR2 FQGNSA. CDR3 protein: CASSPLIGFNEQFF. For the CDR3, the DNA is TGTGCCAGCAGCCCTTTAATCGGTTTCAATGAGCAGTTCTTC.

Ten or more counts support this clonotype. The V and J genes are TRBV2 and TRBJ1-2; D is ambiguous. Germline CDR1 is SNHLY and CDR2 is FYNNEI. The CDR3 length is 12 residues. Trimming removed 7 bases from V and 8 bases from J, with 14 bases in between. The CDR3 sequence is CASKGLKAGYTF. For the CDR3, the DNA is TGTGCCAGCAAAGGTCTCAAGGCGGGCTACACCTTC.

The table lists this clonotype with a few counts. The chain is built from TRBV5-4 and TRBJ2-3, with D uncertain. With 3 bases removed from V and 6 bases from J, the gap between germline ends came to 8 bases. Per the germline V gene, CDR1 is SGHNT and CDR2 is YYREEE (reference sequence). The CDR3 spans 12 residues. The CDR3 is CASSSQWDTQYF. The CDR3 nucleotides are TGTGCCAGCAGCTCCCAGTGGGATACGCAGTATTTT.

This rearrangement joins TRBV7-2 to TRBJ2-3; TRBD2 aligns across 7 bases. The ends lost 4 bases at V and 7 bases at J; junction bases unmatched: 11. CDR3 length: 15 amino acids. CDR1 SGHTA and CDR2 FQGNSA come from the germline V gene. The CDR3 region has the DNA TGTGCCAGCAGCTCTTTAGCCCCCGGGGGGAATACGCAGTATTTT. As protein: CASSSLAPGGNTQYF.

This clonotype has a count of ten or more. The chain combines TRBV30 with TRBJ1-2, with D unresolved. The CDR3 has 11 amino acids. Trimming took 4 bases from V and 8 from J, leaving 11 bases between them. CDR1 is GTSNPN, CDR2 SVGIG, per germline (reference sequence). The CDR3 here is CAWIRRGGYTF. The DNA for the CDR3 is TGTGCCTGGATTCGGAGAGGCGGCTACACCTTC.

This clonotype was picked up a small number of times. The chain joins TRBV11-2 to TRBJ2-7; D is unclear. Germline values: CDR1 SGHAT, CDR2 FQNNGV. This CDR3 contains 11 residues. The V gene lost 3 bases and the J gene lost 7 bases, with 7 bases spanning the gap. DNA for the CDR3: TGTGCCAGCAGCTTTAACGGGGAGCAGTACTTC. It translates to CASSFNGEQYF.

This clonotype was found many times. The V call is TRBV7-9, the J call TRBJ1-1; D gene ambiguous. Trimming removed 8 bases from V and 1 base from J, with 11 bases in between. Germline values: CDR1 SEHNR, CDR2 FQNEAQ (reference sequence). The CDR3 has 13 residues. This CDR3 is CASLKGRNTEAFF. DNA of the CDR3: TGTGCCAGCCTAAAGGGTAGGAACACTGAAGCTTTCTTT.

This clonotype has at least ten counts. The V and J genes are TRBV9 and TRBJ1-5; D may be TRBD1 (5 bases). The CDR3 contains 14 residues. Germline CDR1 reads SGDLS; CDR2 reads YYNGEE. With 2 bases removed from V and 1 base from J, the gap between germline ends came to 7 bases. The CDR3 sequence: CASSVWGSNQPQHF. The CDR3 DNA is TGTGCCAGCAGCGTTTGGGGGAGCAATCAGCCCCAGCATTTT.

The chain recombines TRBV19 with TRBJ2-1; the match to TRBD2 covers 12 bases. In germline, CDR1 is LNHDA, CDR2 SQIVND (reference sequence). This CDR3 contains 21 residues. V dropped 4 bases and J dropped 0; count of bases not matched to a gene: 16. The CDR3 nucleotides read TGTGCCAGTAGTACTAGTTTCCTCAGACTAGCGGGAGAGAGCTCCTACAATGAGCAGTTCTTC. Translation: CASSTSFLRLAGESSYNEQFF.

This clonotype was counted many times. This chain links TRBV2 with TRBJ2-7; D is unresolved. CDR1 is SNHLY, CDR2 FYNNEI, per germline. CDR3 length: 12 amino acids. With 10 bases removed from V and 0 bases from J, the gap between germline ends came to 10 bases. In nucleotides, the CDR3 is TGTGCCACCTCTCGGAGCTCCTACGAGCAGTACTTC. Amino acid sequence: CATSRSSYEQYF.

This clonotype was counted at least ten times. Mismatch with germline at one junction end may stem from a read error. V gene TRBV5-1 combines with J gene TRBJ1-2, with a possible D match to TRBD1 (5 bases). This CDR3 is built from 16 residues. Germline CDR1 SGHRS, CDR2 YFSETQ. The CDR3 protein is CASRLGDSRRPYGYTF. In DNA form, the CDR3 reads TGCGCCAGCAGGTTGGGAGACAGCCGTCGGCCCTATGGCTACACCTTC.

This clonotype has at least ten counts. V is TRBV19 and J is TRBJ1-1; TRBD1 matches at 10 bases. The ends lost 7 bases at V and 6 bases at J; junction bases unmatched: 8. CDR1 and CDR2 from the germline V gene are LNHDA and SQIVND (reference sequence). The CDR3 contains 14 residues. CDR3 in DNA: TGTGCCAGTAAGATTTCGGGGACAGGGGCTGAAGCTTTCTTT. This encodes CASKISGTGAEAFF.

This clonotype has only a few counts. V and J are TRBV15 and TRBJ2-7; D uncertain. Trimming pared 0 bases from V and 6 bases from J, leaving 15 bases between. CDR3 length: 15 amino acids. CDR1 is LNHNV, CDR2 YYDKDF, per germline (reference sequence). The CDR3 region has the DNA TGTGCCACCAGCAGAGATTATCCGACGGGTACCGAGCAGTACTTC. Protein product: CATSRDYPTGTEQYF. The full variable domain, completed using reference TRBV15 and TRBJ2-7, is DAMVIQNPRYQVTQFGKPVTLSCSQTLNHNVMYWYQQKSSQAPKLLFHYYDKDFNNEADTPDNFQSRRPNTSFCFLDIRSPGLGDTAMYLCATSRDYPTGTEQYFGPGTRLTVT.

Ten or more counts support this clonotype. The chain joins TRBV28 to TRBJ1-4; tentative D call: TRBD1 (5 bases). Germline loops: CDR1 MDHEN, CDR2 SYDVKM. CDR3 length equals 15 residues. V dropped 6 bases and J dropped 10 bases, with 21 bases sitting between them. The CDR3 DNA reads as TGTGCCAGCAGCCCCCGCGGGGACTCGCAGGGAAAACTGTTTTTT. Amino acids: CASSPRGDSQGKLFF.

The sample holds a few counts of this clonotype. J is TRBJ2-2 and V is TRBV7-2; D not resolved. Trimming cost V 7 bases and J 0 bases, with 12 bases left between them. The CDR3 length is 15 residues. Germline-derived CDR1 and CDR2 are SGHTA and FQGNSA. The CDR3 coding sequence is TGTGCCAGCACCCCGCAGCGCCCGAACACCGGGGAGCTGTTTTTT. This sequence encodes CASTPQRPNTGELFF.

The V gene is TRBV9, the J gene TRBJ2-3; D is tentatively TRBD1 or TRBD2 (6 bases each). Germline values: CDR1 SGDLS, CDR2 YYNGEE. CDR3 length: 14 residues. The V and J ends lost 7 bases and 0 bases respectively, with 12 bases between them. In DNA form, the CDR3 reads TGTGCCAGCTCTGGGGGGCAGAGCACAGATACGCAGTATTTT. Amino acids: CASSGGQSTDTQYF.